This TCR beta chain is from a study of blood T cell repertoires in COVID-19 (dated by TCRdb to 2020 to 2021). General notes on the study: The collaborator samples originated in the United States, Italy and Spain and spanned the acute and convalescent phases of COVID-19. The material from the prospective study consisted of cDNA or gDNA derived from T cells, B-cell-depleted T cells, or PBMCs. Deeply sampled blood TCRbeta repertoires from subjects exposed to, actively infected with, or recovered from COVID-19 were included in the dataset. The repertoires were released in a freely available public database meant as a resource for research on the immune response to SARS-CoV-2. Samples were obtained from the ongoing ImmuneRACE study (first 160 participants) and from over 1,000 subjects provided by 6 global collaborators. Sample metadata almost always included a de-identified subject ID, COVID-19 status, age in years and sex. Where HLA class I and class II types were available, the types were taken from metadata supplied by the sample provider, not from assay-based typing. Broader findings and caveats from the paper: The amount of clinical and demographic metadata varied by source and participant and was provided uncurated.

TCRbeta CDR3 regions were amplified from genomic DNA using the immunoSEQ Assay, a bias-controlled multiplex PCR. Turning to the authors' computational methods: Nucleated cell counts per sample were estimated from amplification of reference gene primers within the assay. Sequence reads were collapsed and filtered to measure the absolute abundance of every unique TCRbeta CDR3 rearrangement. For each sample, productive Simpson clonality was calculated as the square root of Simpson's diversity index over productive rearrangements. The table comes from immuneACCESS by way of TCRdb, which keeps in-frame sequences with V and J called. Part of the clones is missing from these tables; in studies checked, under half for an unresolved V gene and the rest for unknown reasons. The V and J calls and clone size were taken over from that table, and D and trimming were inferred from the DNA. The sample table lists about 150,000 clones, 76% of them with a count of one. The ten largest clonotypes hold 3.7% of the sample.

From the germline V gene, CDR1 is SGHRS and CDR2 is YFSETQ. From the cysteine through the phenylalanine, the CDR3 covers 16 amino acids. The sequence is cut down to CDR3 DNA, 48 bases in frame from base 1. Ends trimmed: V by 7 bases, J by 0 bases; bases unmatched to a gene: 11. Collaborating institutions collected whole blood in K2EDTA tubes following their own protocols. For TCRbeta analysis, collaborators shipped samples in one of three forms: frozen whole blood, isolated PBMCs, or DNA extracted from either of those sample types. Remarks on this clone: The antigen it binds to is not known. No base qualities exist here, and no much larger clone lies one base off it.

This clonotype was sampled from a woman aged 80 or older with acute or convalescent COVID-19. The chain employs TRBV5-1 and TRBJ1-1, with TRBD1 identical over 8 junction bases. Sequences were obtained from peripheral blood. CDR3 protein: CASRGSGGFMNTEAFF. The bases read TGCGCCAGCCGGGGGTCAGGGGGCTTTATGAACACTGAAGCTTTCTTT.